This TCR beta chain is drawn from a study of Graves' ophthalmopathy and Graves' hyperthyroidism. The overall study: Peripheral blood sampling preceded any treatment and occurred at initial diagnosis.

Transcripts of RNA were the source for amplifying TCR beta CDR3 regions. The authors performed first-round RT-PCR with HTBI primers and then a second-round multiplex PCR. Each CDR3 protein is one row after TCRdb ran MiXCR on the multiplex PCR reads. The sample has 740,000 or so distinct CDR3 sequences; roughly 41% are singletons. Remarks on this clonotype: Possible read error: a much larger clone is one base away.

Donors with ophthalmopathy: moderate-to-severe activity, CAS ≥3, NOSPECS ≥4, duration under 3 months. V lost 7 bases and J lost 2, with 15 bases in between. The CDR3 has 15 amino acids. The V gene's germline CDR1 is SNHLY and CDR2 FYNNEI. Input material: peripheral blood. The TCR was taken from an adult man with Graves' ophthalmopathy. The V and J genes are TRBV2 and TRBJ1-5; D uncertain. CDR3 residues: CASTTAVYGNQPQHF. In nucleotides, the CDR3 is TGTGCCAGCACTACAGCGGTGTACGGCAATCAGCCCCAGCATTTT.